A single sample gave rise to the 10 T cell receptor beta chains below, sequenced in a study of cytomegalovirus exposure and HLA in healthy donors. With 60 Vbeta and 13 Jbeta primers, the PCR was carried out. Clones were read by immunoSEQ multiplex PCR, and TCRdb kept only the in-frame ones, dropping some. The sample lists tens of thousands of clones, about three quarters occurring once. The sample comprised PBMCs. The source is a woman aged 45-60 years in good health and CMV-seropositive.

The chain links TRBV5-8 to TRBJ2-5, with TRBD1 identical over 7 bases. The DNA end lines up better with TRBJ2-7; the J call may be wrong. The CDR3 spans 13 residues. The germline CDR1 and CDR2 sequences are SGHTS and YDEGEE. CDR3 in DNA: TGTGCCAGCAGCTGGGACAGCTCCTACGAGCAGTACTTC. Its translation is CASSWDSSYEQYF.

This chain connects TRBV19 to TRBJ2-1; D might be TRBD2 (6 bases). Per the germline V gene, CDR1 is LNHDA and CDR2 is SQIVND (reference sequence). There are 12 residues in the CDR3. Trimming shortened V by 4 bases and J by 9 bases, and 10 bases separated the two germline ends. CDR3 loop: CASSTRGTEQFF. The CDR3 DNA reads as TGTGCCAGTAGTACCCGGGGGACTGAGCAGTTCTTC.

This chain connects TRBV29-1 to TRBJ1-4; the D gene is possibly TRBD1 (5 bases). The CDR3 spans 13 residues. The germline V and J ends were trimmed by 6 bases and 8 bases, with 16 bases remaining between them. CDR1 is SQVTM and CDR2 is ANQGSEA in the germline V gene. CDR3 sequence (DNA): TGCAGCGTGGGGGGTGGGCTCTCCGAAAAACTGTTTTTT. This codes for CSVGGGLSEKLFF. Using reference TRBV29-1 and TRBJ1-4 for the parts outside the CDR3, the full variable domain is SAVISQKPSRDICQRGTSLTIQCQVDSQVTMMFWYRQQPGQSLTLIATANQGSEATYESGFVIDKFPISRPNLTFSTLTVSNMSPEDSSIYLCSVGGGLSEKLFFGSGTQLSVL.

The rearrangement uses TRBV18 and TRBJ1-2; TRBD1 matches 9 bases. This CDR3 has 14 amino acids. Germline CDR1 and CDR2: KGHSH and LQKENI. Trimming at V came to 3 bases and at J to 11 bases, leaving 10 bases not matched to a gene. The CDR3: CASSPPGQGEGYTF. The CDR3 nucleotides read TGTGCCAGCTCACCCCCGGGACAGGGTGAGGGATACACCTTC.

The chain couples TRBV6-5 to TRBJ2-5, with TRBD2 identical over 7 bases. Germline V gene data show CDR1 as MNHEY and CDR2 as SVGAGI. Trimming removed 6 bases from V and 5 bases from J; junction bases left unmatched: 6. The CDR3 is made up of 13 amino acids. CDR3 residues: CASRGGWGETQYF. The CDR3, as DNA: TGTGCCAGCAGGGGGGGGTGGGGGGAGACCCAGTACTTC.

CDR3 residues: CASSLNRGTDTQYF. The CDR3 DNA sequence: TGTGCCAGCAGCTTAAACAGGGGGACAGATACGCAGTATTTT. This chain uses TRBV11-3 with TRBJ2-3; TRBD1 matches 8 bases. This CDR3 region has 14 residues. Germline V gene data show CDR1 as SGHNT and CDR2 as YENEEA. Losses at the gene ends were 2 bases for V and 3 bases for J; bases not matched to a gene: 1.

The sample holds one count of this clone. The chain joins TRBV7-9 to TRBJ2-3; a possible D gene is TRBD2 (5 bases). Germline-derived CDR1 and CDR2 are SEHNR and FQNEAQ (reference sequence). Deletions cut 9 bases from V and 2 bases from J, with 12 bases between. The CDR3 extends over 13 amino acids. The CDR3 DNA sequence: TGTGCCAGTAGGCGGGCTAACACAGATACGCAGTATTTT. Its protein product is CASRRANTDTQYF.

The J gene is TRBJ1-2, the V gene TRBV5-5; 7 positions match TRBD1. The germline V gene encodes CDR1 SGHKS and CDR2 YYEKEE (reference sequence). The CDR3 sequence is 15 residues long. Trimming took 6 bases from V and 1 from J; bases not matched to a gene: 9. The CDR3 DNA is TGTGCCAGCATCGTCGGGACAGCCAATAACTATGGCTACACCTTC. Its protein product is CASIVGTANNYGYTF. The full variable domain, its missing parts supplied by reference TRBV5-5 and TRBJ1-2, is DAGVTQSPTHLIKTRGQQVTLRCSPISGHKSVSWYQQVLGQGPQFIFQYYEKEERGRGNFPDRFSARQFPNYSSELNVNALLLGDSALYLCASIVGTANNYGYTFGSGTRLTVV.

The V gene is TRBV27, the J gene TRBJ1-1; D perhaps matches TRBD1 (5 bases). Trimming pared 5 bases from V and 6 bases from J, leaving 13 bases between. CDR3 size: 13 residues. In germline, CDR1 is MNHEY, CDR2 SMNVEV (reference sequence). The CDR3 DNA reads as TGTGCCAGCAGTCGGGGGGGACGACCTGAAGCTTTCTTT. Protein: CASSRGGRPEAFF.

The chain combines TRBV4-2 with TRBJ2-5, with D possibly being TRBD1 (5 bases). The CDR3 length is 15 residues. Between the trimmed V and J ends, which lost 1 base and 11 bases, there was a span of 20 bases. Germline CDR1 is LGHNA and CDR2 is YNFKEQ. The DNA for the CDR3 is TGTGCCAGCAGCCAAGTTTGGCAGGGCGTCCCAGAGCAGTACTTC. This sequence encodes CASSQVWQGVPEQYF.